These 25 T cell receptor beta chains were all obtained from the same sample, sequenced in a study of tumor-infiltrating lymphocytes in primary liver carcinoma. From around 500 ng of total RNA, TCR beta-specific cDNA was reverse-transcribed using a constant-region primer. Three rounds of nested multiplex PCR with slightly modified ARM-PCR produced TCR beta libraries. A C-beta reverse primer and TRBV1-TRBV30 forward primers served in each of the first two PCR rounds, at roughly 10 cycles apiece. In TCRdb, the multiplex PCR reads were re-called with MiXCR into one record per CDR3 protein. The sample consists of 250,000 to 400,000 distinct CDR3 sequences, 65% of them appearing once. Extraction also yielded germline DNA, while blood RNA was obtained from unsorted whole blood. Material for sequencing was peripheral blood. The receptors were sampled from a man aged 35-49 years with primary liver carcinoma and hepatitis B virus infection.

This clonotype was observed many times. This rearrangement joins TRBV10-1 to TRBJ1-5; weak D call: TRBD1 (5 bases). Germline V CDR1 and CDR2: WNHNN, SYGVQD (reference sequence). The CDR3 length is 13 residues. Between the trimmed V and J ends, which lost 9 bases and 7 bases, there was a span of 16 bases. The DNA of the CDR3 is TGCGCCAGTCCAGGGATTCGGGAGCAGCCCCAGCATTTT. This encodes CASPGIREQPQHF.

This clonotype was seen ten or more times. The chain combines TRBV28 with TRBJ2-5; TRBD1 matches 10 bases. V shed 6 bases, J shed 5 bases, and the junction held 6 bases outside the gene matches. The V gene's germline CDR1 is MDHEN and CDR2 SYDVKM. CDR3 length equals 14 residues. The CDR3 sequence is CASRRTGGSETQYF. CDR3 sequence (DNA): TGTGCCAGCAGACGGACAGGGGGGTCGGAGACCCAGTACTTC.

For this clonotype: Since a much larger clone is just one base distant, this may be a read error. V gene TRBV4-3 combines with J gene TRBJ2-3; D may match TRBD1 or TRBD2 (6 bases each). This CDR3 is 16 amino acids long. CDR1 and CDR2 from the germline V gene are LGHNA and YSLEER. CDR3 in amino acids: CASSHRGPPHTDTLYF. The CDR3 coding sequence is TGCGCCAGCAGCCACCGGGGGCCCCCCCACACAGATACGCTGTATTTT.

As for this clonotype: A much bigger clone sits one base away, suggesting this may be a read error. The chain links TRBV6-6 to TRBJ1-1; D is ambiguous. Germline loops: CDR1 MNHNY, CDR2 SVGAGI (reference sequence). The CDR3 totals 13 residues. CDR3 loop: CAISYPRDTEAFF. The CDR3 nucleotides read TGTGCCATCAGTTACCCAAGGGATACTGAAGCTTTCTTT.

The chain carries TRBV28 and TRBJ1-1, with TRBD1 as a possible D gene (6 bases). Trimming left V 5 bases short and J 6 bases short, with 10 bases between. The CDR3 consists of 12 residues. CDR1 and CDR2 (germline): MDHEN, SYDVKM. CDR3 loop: CASSIQGPEAFF. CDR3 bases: TGTGCCAGCAGTATACAGGGCCCTGAAGCTTTCTTT.

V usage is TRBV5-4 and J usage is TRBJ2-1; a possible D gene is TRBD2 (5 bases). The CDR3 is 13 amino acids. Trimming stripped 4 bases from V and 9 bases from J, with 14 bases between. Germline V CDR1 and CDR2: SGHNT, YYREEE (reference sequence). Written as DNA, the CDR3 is TGTGCCAGCAGCCGAGGTTGGAGGACTGAGCAGTTCTTC. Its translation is CASSRGWRTEQFF.

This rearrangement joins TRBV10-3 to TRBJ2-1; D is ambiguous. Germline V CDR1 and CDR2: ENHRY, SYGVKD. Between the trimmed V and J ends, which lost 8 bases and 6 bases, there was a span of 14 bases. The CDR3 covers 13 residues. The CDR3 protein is CAIEGPVGNEQFF. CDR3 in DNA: TGTGCCATCGAAGGCCCCGTCGGCAATGAGCAGTTCTTC.

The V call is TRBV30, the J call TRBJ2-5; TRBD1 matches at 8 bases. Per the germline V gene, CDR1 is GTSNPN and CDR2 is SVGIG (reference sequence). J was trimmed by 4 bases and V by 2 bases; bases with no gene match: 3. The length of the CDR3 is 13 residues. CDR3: CAWSLDRGETQYF. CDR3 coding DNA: TGTGCCTGGAGTTTAGACAGGGGAGAGACCCAGTACTTC.

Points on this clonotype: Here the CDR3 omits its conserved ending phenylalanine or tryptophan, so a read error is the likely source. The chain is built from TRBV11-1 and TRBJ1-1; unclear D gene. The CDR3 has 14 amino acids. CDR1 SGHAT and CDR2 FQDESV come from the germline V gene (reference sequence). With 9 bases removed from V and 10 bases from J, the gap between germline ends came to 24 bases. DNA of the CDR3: TGTGCCAGTTCAAAGGGCCCCAGGAGAGATGGAGCTTTCCTT. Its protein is CASSKGPRRDGAFL.

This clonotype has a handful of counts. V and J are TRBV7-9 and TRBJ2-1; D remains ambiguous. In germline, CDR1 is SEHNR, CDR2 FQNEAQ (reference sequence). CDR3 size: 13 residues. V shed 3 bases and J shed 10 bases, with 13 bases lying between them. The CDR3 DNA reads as TGTGCCAGCAGCTTGTCCGCTAACTCAGAGCAGTTCTTC. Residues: CASSLSANSEQFF.

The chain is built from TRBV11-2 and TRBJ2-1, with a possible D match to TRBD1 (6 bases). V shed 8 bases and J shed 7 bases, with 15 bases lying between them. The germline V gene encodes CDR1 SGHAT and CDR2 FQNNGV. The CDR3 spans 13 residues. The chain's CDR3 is CASGRGGRNEQFF. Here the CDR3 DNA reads TGTGCCAGCGGCAGGGGCGGAAGAAATGAGCAGTTCTTC. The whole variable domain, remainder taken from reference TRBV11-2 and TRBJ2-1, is EAGVAQSPRYKIIEKRQSVAFWCNPISGHATLYWYQQILGQGPKLLIQFQNNGVVDDSQLPKDRFSAERLKGVDSTLKIQPAKLEDSAVYLCASGRGGRNEQFFGPGTRLTVL.

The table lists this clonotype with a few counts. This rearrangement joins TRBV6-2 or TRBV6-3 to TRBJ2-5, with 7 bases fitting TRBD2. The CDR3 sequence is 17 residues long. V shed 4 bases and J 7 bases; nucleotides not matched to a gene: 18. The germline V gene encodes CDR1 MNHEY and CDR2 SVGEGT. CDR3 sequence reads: CASSWGRLAGASGTQYF. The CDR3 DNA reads TGTGCCAGCAGTTGGGGTCGGTTGGCGGGAGCTTCGGGGACCCAGTACTTC.

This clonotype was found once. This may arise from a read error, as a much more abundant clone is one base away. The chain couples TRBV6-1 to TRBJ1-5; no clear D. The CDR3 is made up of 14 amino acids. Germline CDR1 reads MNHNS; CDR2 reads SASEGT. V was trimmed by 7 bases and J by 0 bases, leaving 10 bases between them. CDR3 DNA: TGTGCCAGCAATGACCCTTATAGCAATCAGCCCCAGCATTTT. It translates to CASNDPYSNQPQHF.

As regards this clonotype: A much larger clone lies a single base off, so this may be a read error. CDR3 bases: TGCAGCGTTGAGGGGGTGGGCGAAAAACAGTTTTTT. Residues: CSVEGVGEKQFF. The rearrangement links TRBV29-1 to TRBJ1-4; D may be TRBD1 (5 bases). This CDR3 has 12 residues. From germline, CDR1 is SQVTM and CDR2 ANQGSEA.

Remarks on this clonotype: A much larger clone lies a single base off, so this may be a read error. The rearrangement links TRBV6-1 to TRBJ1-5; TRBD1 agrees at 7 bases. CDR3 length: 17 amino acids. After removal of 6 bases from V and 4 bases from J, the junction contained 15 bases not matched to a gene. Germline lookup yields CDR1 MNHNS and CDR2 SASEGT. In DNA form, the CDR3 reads TGTGCCAGCAGGGCCAAAGGGGTGACAGGGCTAAATCAGCCCCAGCATTTT. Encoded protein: CASRAKGVTGLNQPQHF.

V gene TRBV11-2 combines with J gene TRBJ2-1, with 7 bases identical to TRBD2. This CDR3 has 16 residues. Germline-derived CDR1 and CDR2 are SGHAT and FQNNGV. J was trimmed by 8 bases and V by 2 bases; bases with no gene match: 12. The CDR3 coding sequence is TGTGCCAGCAGCTTAACACGTGGGAGGGCCATCGATGAGCAGTTCTTC. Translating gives CASSLTRGRAIDEQFF.

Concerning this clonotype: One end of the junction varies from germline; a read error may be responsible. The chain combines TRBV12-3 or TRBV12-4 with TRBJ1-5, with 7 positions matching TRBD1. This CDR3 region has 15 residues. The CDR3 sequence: CVSNPPPGGSQPQHF. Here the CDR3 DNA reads TGTGTCAGCAATCCCCCCCCAGGGGGTAGTCAGCCCCAGCATTTT.

The CDR3 nucleotides read TGTGCCAGCAGCTGGGGTCCCTACTTC. Residues: CASSWGPYF. This chain joins TRBV5-6 and TRBJ2-4, with D unclear. The V gene's germline CDR1 is SGHDT and CDR2 YYEEEE. This CDR3 has 9 amino acids. The V end lost 3 bases, the J end lost 16 bases, and 8 bases lay between the germline ends.

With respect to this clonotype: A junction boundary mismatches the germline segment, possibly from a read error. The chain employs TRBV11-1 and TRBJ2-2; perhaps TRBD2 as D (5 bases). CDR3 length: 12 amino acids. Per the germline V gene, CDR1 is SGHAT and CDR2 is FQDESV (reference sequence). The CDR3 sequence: CASSFFTGELFF. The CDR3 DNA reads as TGTGCCAGCAGCTTTTTCACCGGGGAGCTGTTTTTC.

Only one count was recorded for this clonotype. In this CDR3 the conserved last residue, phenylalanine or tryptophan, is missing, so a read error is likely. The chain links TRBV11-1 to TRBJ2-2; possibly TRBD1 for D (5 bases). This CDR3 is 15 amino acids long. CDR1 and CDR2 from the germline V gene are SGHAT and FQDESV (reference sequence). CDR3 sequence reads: CASSFSRSDTRELFV. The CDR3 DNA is TGTGCCAGCAGCTTCTCCCGGTCGGACACCAGGGAGCTGTTTGTT.

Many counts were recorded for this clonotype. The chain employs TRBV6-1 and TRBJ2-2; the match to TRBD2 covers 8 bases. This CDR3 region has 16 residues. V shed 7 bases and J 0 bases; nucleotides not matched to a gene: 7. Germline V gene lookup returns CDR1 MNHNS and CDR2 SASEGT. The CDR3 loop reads CASKGAGRANTGELFF. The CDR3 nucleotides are TGTGCCAGCAAAGGGGCCGGGAGGGCGAACACCGGGGAGCTGTTTTTT.

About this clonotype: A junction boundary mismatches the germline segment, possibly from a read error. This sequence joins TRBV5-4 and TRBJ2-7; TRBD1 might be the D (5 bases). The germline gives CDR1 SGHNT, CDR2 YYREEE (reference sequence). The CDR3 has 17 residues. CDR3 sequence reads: CANSPTKTGPLSYEQYF. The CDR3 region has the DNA TGTGCCAACAGCCCGACGAAAACAGGACCACTCTCCTACGAGCAGTACTTC.

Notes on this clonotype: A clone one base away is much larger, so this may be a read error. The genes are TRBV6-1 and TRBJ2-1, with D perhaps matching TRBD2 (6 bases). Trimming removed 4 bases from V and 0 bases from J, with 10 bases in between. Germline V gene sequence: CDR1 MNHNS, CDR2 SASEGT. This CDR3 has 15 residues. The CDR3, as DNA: TGTGCCAGCAGTGTGAGGACTACCTCCTACAATGAGCAGTTCTTC. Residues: CASSVRTTSYNEQFF.

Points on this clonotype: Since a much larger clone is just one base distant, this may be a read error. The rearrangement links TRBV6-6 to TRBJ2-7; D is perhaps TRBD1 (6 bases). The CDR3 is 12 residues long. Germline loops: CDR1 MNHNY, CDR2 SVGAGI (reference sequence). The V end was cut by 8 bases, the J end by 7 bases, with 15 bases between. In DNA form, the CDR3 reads TGTGCCAGCTCCCAGGGGACGCGGGAGCAGTACTTC. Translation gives CASSQGTREQYF.

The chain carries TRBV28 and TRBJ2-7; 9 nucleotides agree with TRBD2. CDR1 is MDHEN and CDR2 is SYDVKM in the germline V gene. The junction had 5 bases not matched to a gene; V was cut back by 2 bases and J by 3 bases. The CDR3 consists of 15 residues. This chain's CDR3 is CASSLASGISYEQYF. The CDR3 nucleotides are TGTGCCAGCAGTTTAGCTAGCGGGATTAGCTACGAGCAGTACTTC. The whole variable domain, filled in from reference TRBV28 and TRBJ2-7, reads DVKVTQSSRYLVKRTGEKVFLECVQDMDHENMFWYRQDPGLGLRLIYFSYDVKMKEKGDIPEGYSVSREKKERFSLILESASTNQTSMYLCASSLASGISYEQYFGPGTRLTVT.